The 20 T cell receptor beta chains listed next were all sequenced from one sample in a study of control samples from healthy donors and cancer patients. Here immunoSEQ multiplex PCR was the method, and the copy in TCRdb shows in-frame clones only, minus some. Among tens of thousands of clones listed, over 85% were seen once. Sequencing was carried out using PBMCs. All receptors derive from a man in his 60s with colorectal cancer.

The chain carries TRBV4-1 and TRBJ2-1; D is undetermined. Germline-derived CDR1 and CDR2 are MGHRA and YSYEKL. The V gene lost 0 bases and the J gene lost 8 bases, with 5 bases spanning the gap. This CDR3 is built from 12 residues. In DNA, the CDR3 is TGCGCCAGCAGCCAAGATTTCGATGAGCAGTTCTTC. It translates to CASSQDFDEQFF.

J is TRBJ2-7 and V is TRBV27, with D unresolved. Germline V gives CDR1 MNHEY, CDR2 SMNVEV (reference sequence). Trimming left V 3 bases short and J 3 bases short, with 3 bases between. CDR3 length equals 11 residues. The CDR3 is CASSLGYEQYF. The CDR3 DNA is TGTGCCAGCAGTTTGGGCTACGAGCAGTACTTC.

The chain carries TRBV2 and TRBJ2-5, with 8 bases aligning to TRBD1. This CDR3 is 12 amino acids long. With 8 bases clipped from V and 3 bases from J, the junction kept 2 bases outside the gene matches. Germline CDR1 reads SNHLY; CDR2 reads FYNNEI. DNA of the CDR3: TGTGCCAGCGGGGGACAGGAAGAGACCCAGTACTTC. Its translation: CASGGQEETQYF.

The J gene is TRBJ2-3, the V gene TRBV7-9; TRBD2 aligns across 9 bases. This CDR3 is 17 amino acids long. The trim removed 1 base at V and 2 bases at J, leaving 7 bases unmatched. Per the germline V gene, CDR1 is SEHNR and CDR2 is FQNEAQ (reference sequence). The CDR3 reads CASSLGLAGAHTDTQYF. The DNA of the CDR3 is TGTGCCAGCAGCTTAGGTTTAGCGGGGGCTCACACAGATACGCAGTATTTT.

The chain carries TRBV2 and TRBJ1-1; maybe TRBD1 (6 bases). Germline loops: CDR1 SNHLY, CDR2 FYNNEI. CDR3 length equals 14 residues. V was clipped by 7 bases and J by 5 bases, with 17 bases between them. The CDR3 sequence: CASISTGRGTEAFF. CDR3 DNA sequence: TGTGCCAGCATTTCAACAGGTAGGGGGACTGAAGCTTTCTTT.

The chain recombines TRBV6-1 with TRBJ2-1; 8 nucleotides agree with TRBD1. Trimming cost V 4 bases and J 8 bases; bases outside gene matches: 13. From germline, CDR1 is MNHNS and CDR2 SASEGT. The length of the CDR3 is 16 residues. CDR3 residues: CASSGFRGQGFHEQFF. The CDR3 DNA follows: TGTGCCAGCAGTGGCTTCCGAGGACAGGGTTTCCATGAGCAGTTCTTC.

The chain's CDR3 is CASSPTPRNNEQFF. The CDR3, as DNA: TGTGCCAGCAGCCCGACCCCAAGAAACAATGAGCAGTTCTTC. V and J are TRBV2 and TRBJ2-1; D uncertain. CDR3 size: 14 residues. Per germline, CDR1 SNHLY and CDR2 FYNNEI. Trimming left V 6 bases short and J 5 bases short, with 14 bases between.

This chain links TRBV7-2 with TRBJ2-1; D unclear. The germline gives CDR1 SGHTA, CDR2 FQGNSA. V shed 5 bases and J shed 6 bases, with 11 bases lying between them. The CDR3 has 13 amino acids. CDR3 sequence reads: CASSPTRLNEQFF. In DNA, the CDR3 is TGTGCCAGCAGCCCGACCCGGCTCAATGAGCAGTTCTTC.

The table lists this clone with a count of one. The rearrangement joins TRBV6-5 to TRBJ2-5, with 10 bases lining up with TRBD1. The CDR3 spans 14 residues. Germline trimming cut 7 bases from V and 5 bases from J; bases unmatched to any gene: 7. Germline CDR1 MNHEY, CDR2 SVGAGI. The CDR3 sequence: CASTMTGGVETQYF. In nucleotides, the CDR3 is TGTGCCAGCACCATGACAGGGGGCGTGGAGACCCAGTACTTC.

The rearrangement links TRBV15 to TRBJ2-2, with TRBD2 matching over 8 bases. Looked up from germline, CDR1 is LNHNV and CDR2 is YYDKDF (reference sequence). V shed 1 base, J shed 6 bases, and the junction held 7 bases outside the gene matches. The length of the CDR3 is 16 residues. DNA for the CDR3: TGTGCCACCAGCAGAGGTGGCGGGGGGCTAGCCGGGGAGCTGTTTTTT. It yields the protein CATSRGGGGLAGELFF. The full variable domain, rest sourced from reference TRBV15 and TRBJ2-2, is DAMVIQNPRYQVTQFGKPVTLSCSQTLNHNVMYWYQQKSSQAPKLLFHYYDKDFNNEADTPDNFQSRRPNTSFCFLDIRSPGLGDTAMYLCATSRGGGGLAGELFFGEGSRLTVL.

This clone was counted a few times. The rearrangement joins TRBV24-1 to TRBJ2-7; D not certain. The germline V gene has CDR1 KGHDR and CDR2 SFDVKD. The CDR3 is 13 amino acids. Trimming took off 3 bases at V and 3 bases at J, with 8 bases between the two ends. Written as DNA, the CDR3 is TGTGCCACCAGTGATCAGCGAAACTACGAGCAGTACTTC. This codes for CATSDQRNYEQYF.

V and J are TRBV19 and TRBJ1-2; D may be TRBD1 (5 bases). Germline V gene lookup returns CDR1 LNHDA and CDR2 SQIVND (reference sequence). This CDR3 comprises 13 residues. V lost 7 bases, J lost 3 bases, and 12 bases lay in between. The CDR3 region has the DNA TGTGCCAGTAAAAAGGGGCTGCACTATGGCTACACCTTC. Protein: CASKKGLHYGYTF.

The gene calls are TRBV5-6 and TRBJ2-4; TRBD1 might be the D (5 bases). Germline assignment: CDR1 SGHDT and CDR2 YYEEEE. Trimming took 4 bases from V and 2 from J, leaving 10 bases between them. This CDR3 comprises 14 residues. CDR3 loop: CASSPGFSKNIQYF. In nucleotides, the CDR3 is TGTGCCAGCAGCCCAGGGTTTTCCAAAAACATTCAGTACTTC.

V and J are TRBV3-1 (or the pseudogene TRBV3-2) and TRBJ2-7; D may correspond to TRBD1 or TRBD2 (5 bases each). Germline loops: CDR1 LGHDT, CDR2 YNNKEL (reference sequence). V lost 5 bases and J lost 6, with 14 bases in between. CDR3 length: 13 amino acids. CDR3 coding DNA: TGTGCCAGCAGCGGGACCCCACTCCGCGAGCAGTACTTC. Translation gives CASSGTPLREQYF.

The chain employs TRBV27 and TRBJ1-5, with 8 positions matching TRBD1. The CDR3 contains 16 residues. CDR1 is MNHEY, CDR2 SMNVEV, per germline (reference sequence). The V gene end was trimmed by 6 bases and the J gene end by 2 bases; junction bases not matched to a gene: 9. The CDR3 DNA sequence: TGTGCCAGCAGAAATATTGGACAGGGAGGCAATCAGCCCCAGCATTTT. Residues: CASRNIGQGGNQPQHF.

The gene calls are TRBV5-4 and TRBJ2-7; D might be TRBD1 (8 bases). CDR3 length: 13 amino acids. The V end was cut by 1 base, the J end by 6 bases, with 11 bases between. Germline values: CDR1 SGHNT, CDR2 YYREEE (reference sequence). The CDR3: CASSLTGGAEQYF. The CDR3 coding sequence is TGTGCCAGCAGCTTGACAGGGGGGGCCGAGCAGTACTTC.

The rearrangement links TRBV28 to TRBJ1-1; a weak D match, TRBD1 (5 bases). V was cut by 7 bases and J by 4 bases, with 16 bases left in between. Germline values: CDR1 MDHEN, CDR2 SYDVKM. This CDR3 has 14 residues. The CDR3 is CASTPRGSGTEAFF. DNA for the CDR3: TGTGCCAGCACTCCAAGGGGATCCGGCACTGAAGCTTTCTTT.

The V gene is TRBV2, the J gene TRBJ2-5; 10 nucleotides align to TRBD1. V shed 5 bases and J 4 bases; nucleotides not matched to a gene: 4. CDR3 length equals 14 residues. CDR1 and CDR2 from the germline V gene are SNHLY and FYNNEI. The CDR3 spells CASSPDRGRETQYF. The CDR3 nucleotides read TGTGCCAGCAGTCCGGACAGGGGGAGAGAGACCCAGTACTTC.

J is TRBJ2-7 and V is TRBV11-2, with TRBD2 matching over 12 bases. Germline V CDR1 and CDR2: SGHAT, FQNNGV. V was pared by 2 bases and J by 2 bases, with 4 bases of the junction left unmatched. CDR3 length: 16 amino acids. The CDR3 spells CASSLRTSGAPYEQYF. The CDR3, as DNA: TGTGCCAGCAGCTTACGGACTAGCGGGGCTCCCTACGAGCAGTACTTC. Filled out from reference TRBV11-2 and TRBJ2-7, the complete variable domain reads EAGVAQSPRYKIIEKRQSVAFWCNPISGHATLYWYQQILGQGPKLLIQFQNNGVVDDSQLPKDRFSAERLKGVDSTLKIQPAKLEDSAVYLCASSLRTSGAPYEQYFGPGTRLTVT.

This rearrangement joins TRBV10-2 to TRBJ2-2; 7 bases line up with TRBD1. CDR3 length: 14 residues. V lost 6 bases, J lost 4 bases, and 5 bases stayed unmatched. From germline, CDR1 is WSHSY and CDR2 SAAADI. The CDR3 region has the DNA TGCGCCAGCAGGAGGGGGCAGTTCACCGGGGAGCTGTTTTTT. Its protein is CASRRGQFTGELFF.